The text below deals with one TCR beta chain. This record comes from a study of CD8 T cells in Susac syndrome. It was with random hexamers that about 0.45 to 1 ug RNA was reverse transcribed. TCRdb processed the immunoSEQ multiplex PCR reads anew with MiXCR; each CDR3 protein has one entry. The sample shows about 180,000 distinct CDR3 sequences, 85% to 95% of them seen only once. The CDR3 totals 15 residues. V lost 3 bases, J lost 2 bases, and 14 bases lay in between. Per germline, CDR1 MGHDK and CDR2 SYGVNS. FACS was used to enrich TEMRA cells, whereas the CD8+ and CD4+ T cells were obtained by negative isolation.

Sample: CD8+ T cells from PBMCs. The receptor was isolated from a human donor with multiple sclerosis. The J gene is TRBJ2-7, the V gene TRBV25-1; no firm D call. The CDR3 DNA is TGTGCCAGCAGTGAGTCAGGAACAAGCCCCTACGAGCAGTACTTC. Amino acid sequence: CASSESGTSPYEQYF.